The present entry profiles one T cell receptor beta chain with its context. The germline CDR1 and CDR2 sequences are SGHRS and YFSETQ. The V end was cut by 0 bases, the J end by 4 bases, with 8 bases between. The CDR3 consists of 15 residues. These data belong to a study of blood T cell repertoires in COVID-19. Overall study: Each recovered donor of Cohort 3 presented with two negative PCRs, clearance, or symptom resolution. Some COVID-19 samples were acute and others convalescent; all came from the United States, Italy and Spain.

As processed by the authors: For nucleated cells, counts were estimated from reference gene primer amplification. Measured with immunoSEQ multiplex PCR; TCRdb has only the in-frame clones, and not every one. V, J and clone size are taken as reported in that table, and D and trimming were inferred from the DNA itself. The top ten hold roughly 2% of the sample, which has a few hundred thousand clones, around 87% seen once. The source is a middle-aged man in a cohort exposed to, infected with or recovered from COVID-19 (not recorded which). Sequencing was done on a sample of PBMCs or T cells enriched from blood (not recorded which). The chain joins TRBV5-1 to TRBJ2-6; a weak D match, TRBD1 (6 bases). The CDR3 DNA is TGCGCCAGCAGCTTGGCAGGGGTCGGGGCCAACGTCCTGACTTTC. It codes for CASSLAGVGANVLTF. Based on the CDR3 plus reference TRBV5-1 and TRBJ2-6, the full variable domain is KAGVTQTPRYLIKTRGQQVTLSCSPISGHRSVSWYQQTPGQGLQFLFEYFSETQRNKGNFPGRFSGRQFSNSRSEMNVSTLELGDSALYLCASSLAGVGANVLTFGAGSRLTVL.